What follows are 20 T cell receptor beta chains derived from one specimen sequenced in a study of T-cell memory formation after mild COVID-19. Each CDR3 protein is one row after TCRdb ran MiXCR on the 5' RACE reads. This sample has 190,000 or so distinct CDR3 sequences, with 20% to 25% found just once. The sample comprised PBMCs or a T cell subset sorted from them (not recorded which). All receptors come from an adult woman who had mild COVID-19 (a few samples of this study predate the infection). Cell type and time point are not known.

This clonotype showed up just a few times. The V gene is TRBV5-1, the J gene TRBJ2-7; D is unclear. Germline V gene sequence: CDR1 SGHRS, CDR2 YFSETQ. This CDR3 region has 15 residues. Trimming removed 0 bases from V and 2 bases from J, with 12 bases in between. In DNA form, the CDR3 reads TGCGCCAGCAGCTTGGCCTATTCGACGGCCTACGAGCAGTACTTC. It is translated as CASSLAYSTAYEQYF.

CDR3 in amino acids: CASSHRDRELYTEAFF. The DNA of the CDR3 is TGTGCCAGCAGCCACCGGGACAGGGAATTGTACACTGAAGCTTTCTTT. The rearrangement joins TRBV12-3 or TRBV12-4 to TRBJ1-1, with 9 bases aligning to TRBD1. V lost 6 bases and J lost 3; bases outside the gene matches: 11. The length of the CDR3 is 16 residues.

CDR3 in amino acids: CASSDSMDLAGEETQYF. In DNA, the CDR3 is TGTGCCAGCAGTGACTCGATGGACCTAGCGGGGGAAGAGACCCAGTACTTC. This chain joins TRBV6-1 and TRBJ2-5, with 10 nucleotides matching TRBD2. Losses at the gene ends were 3 bases for V and 3 bases for J; bases not matched to a gene: 10. CDR1 and CDR2 (germline): MNHNS, SASEGT. The CDR3 length is 17 residues.

The rearrangement uses TRBV5-1 and TRBJ1-5; TRBD1 is a possible D gene (6 bases). CDR3 length: 14 amino acids. CDR1 and CDR2 (germline): SGHRS, YFSETQ. Trimming took 3 bases from V and 6 from J, leaving 13 bases between them. CDR3 coding DNA: TGCGCCAGCAGCTACGAACAGGGAGCTCAGCCCCAGCATTTT. Amino acids: CASSYEQGAQPQHF.

This chain connects TRBV5-1 to TRBJ2-7, with 8 positions matching TRBD1. CDR3 size: 14 residues. Germline CDR1 is SGHRS and CDR2 is YFSETQ. Losses at the gene ends were 4 bases for V and 3 bases for J; bases not matched to a gene: 6. The CDR3 DNA sequence: TGCGCCAGCAGCGCGGGACAGGTGAACTACGAGCAGTACTTC. This translates into CASSAGQVNYEQYF.

The chain is built from TRBV9 and TRBJ2-5; no clear D gene. This CDR3 spans 13 amino acids. CDR1 is SGDLS and CDR2 is YYNGEE in the germline V gene. V shed 3 bases and J shed 5 bases, with 11 bases lying between them. CDR3 sequence: CASSAGSLETQYF. Here the CDR3 DNA reads TGTGCCAGCAGCGCCGGGTCATTGGAGACCCAGTACTTC.

The chain is built from TRBV4-1 and TRBJ1-5; D call uncertain. The CDR3 length is 13 residues. Germline values: CDR1 MGHRA, CDR2 YSYEKL. V lost 1 base, J lost 4 bases, and 5 bases lay in between. CDR3 bases: TGCGCCAGCAGCCAAGGAGTAAATCAGCCCCAGCATTTT. Its protein product is CASSQGVNQPQHF.

Only a few counts were recorded for this clonotype. V and J are TRBV9 and TRBJ2-7, with 9 positions matching TRBD2. The J segment lost 2 bases and the V segment lost 3 bases, leaving 3 bases of the junction unmatched. Germline-derived CDR1 and CDR2 are SGDLS and YYNGEE. The CDR3 has 14 amino acids. CDR3 sequence reads: CASSASGEPYEQYF. The CDR3 region has the DNA TGTGCCAGCAGCGCTAGCGGGGAGCCCTACGAGCAGTACTTC.

This clonotype was seen more than once but under ten times. The rearrangement uses TRBV7-9 and TRBJ1-2; 9 bases map to TRBD1. The CDR3 extends over 15 amino acids. The junction had 7 bases not matched to a gene; V was cut back by 5 bases and J by 3 bases. Germline V gene lookup returns CDR1 SEHNR and CDR2 FQNEAQ (reference sequence). The CDR3: CASSPVDRGDYGYTF. The CDR3 coding sequence is TGTGCCAGCAGCCCGGTGGACAGGGGAGACTATGGCTACACCTTC. The whole variable domain, filled in from reference TRBV7-9 and TRBJ1-2, reads DTGVSQNPRHKITKRGQNVTFRCDPISEHNRLYWYRQTLGQGPEFLTYFQNEAQLEKSRLLSDRFSAERPKGSFSTLEIQRTEQGDSAMYLCASSPVDRGDYGYTFGSGTRLTVV.

The table lists this clonotype with a few counts. This chain uses TRBV7-9 with TRBJ2-5, with 9 bases that match TRBD2. Looked up from germline, CDR1 is SEHNR and CDR2 is FQNEAQ (reference sequence). CDR3 length: 16 amino acids. V gave up 2 bases and J gave up 2 bases; unmatched junction bases: 6. The CDR3 loop is CASSLTSSGGQETQYF. The CDR3 nucleotides are TGTGCCAGCAGCTTAACGAGTAGCGGGGGACAAGAGACCCAGTACTTC. The variable domain in full, completed from reference TRBV7-9 and TRBJ2-5, reads DTGVSQNPRHKITKRGQNVTFRCDPISEHNRLYWYRQTLGQGPEFLTYFQNEAQLEKSRLLSDRFSAERPKGSFSTLEIQRTEQGDSAMYLCASSLTSSGGQETQYFGPGTRLLVL.

This clonotype was counted between two and nine times. The chain joins TRBV5-1 to TRBJ1-5, with D perhaps matching TRBD1 (5 bases). V was shortened by 0 bases and J by 2 bases, with 12 bases between the two germline ends. The germline CDR1 and CDR2 sequences are SGHRS and YFSETQ. The CDR3 totals 16 residues. The CDR3 reads CASSLGGGAGNQPQHF. CDR3 DNA: TGCGCCAGCAGCTTGGGAGGTGGGGCTGGCAATCAGCCCCAGCATTTT. The full variable domain, completed using reference TRBV5-1 and TRBJ1-5, is KAGVTQTPRYLIKTRGQQVTLSCSPISGHRSVSWYQQTPGQGLQFLFEYFSETQRNKGNFPGRFSGRQFSNSRSEMNVSTLELGDSALYLCASSLGGGAGNQPQHFGDGTRLSIL.

This chain uses TRBV6-2 or TRBV6-3 with TRBJ1-1; 9 nucleotides agree with TRBD1. The CDR3 contains 13 residues. V trimming: 10 bases; J trimming: 4 bases; junction bases outside the gene matches: 7. CDR1 is MNHEY and CDR2 is SVGEGT in the germline V gene. CDR3 coding DNA: TGTGCCATCAACAGGGGGCAAGGCACTGAAGCTTTCTTT. Translated: CAINRGQGTEAFF.

The CDR3, as DNA: TGTGCCAGCAGTTACCCCACTAGCGGGAGGGCGAGTGAGCAGTTCTTC. Translated: CASSYPTSGRASEQFF. This chain links TRBV6-5 with TRBJ2-1; 13 nucleotides line up with TRBD2. The V gene's germline CDR1 is MNHEY and CDR2 SVGAGI. After removal of 2 bases from V and 9 bases from J, the junction contained 7 bases not matched to a gene. The CDR3 spans 16 residues.

Remarks on this clonotype: Being one base from a much bigger clone, this may be a read error. The chain has TRBV3-1 and TRBJ1-2; no clear D. The CDR3 is made up of 14 amino acids. Germline loops: CDR1 LGHDT, CDR2 YNNKEL (reference sequence). The CDR3 coding sequence is TGTGACAGCAGCCAAGATGATCTGACCGATGGCTACACCTTC. It yields the protein CDSSQDDLTDGYTF.

The rearrangement links TRBV7-2 to TRBJ2-7, with D hard to call. V shed 1 base and J shed 5 bases, with 15 bases lying between them. The CDR3 is 15 residues long. Per the germline V gene, CDR1 is SGHTA and CDR2 is FQGNSA. The CDR3 region has the DNA TGTGCCAGCAGCTTAGAAGCGCCCGGTGCCCACGAGCAGTACTTC. Protein sequence: CASSLEAPGAHEQYF.

The chain carries TRBV5-1 and TRBJ2-1; D is undetermined. The germline V gene has CDR1 SGHRS and CDR2 YFSETQ. CDR3 size: 15 residues. V was shortened by 4 bases and J by 0 bases, with 11 bases between the two germline ends. CDR3 DNA sequence: TGCGCCAGCAGCCCGGCCTACAGCTCCTACAATGAGCAGTTCTTC. Its translation is CASSPAYSSYNEQFF.

The table lists this clonotype with a few counts. The rearrangement joins TRBV12-3 or TRBV12-4 to TRBJ2-1; possible D gene TRBD2, 5 bases. This CDR3 comprises 14 residues. The V end lost 4 bases, the J end lost 3 bases, and 10 bases lay between the germline ends. CDR3 sequence (DNA): TGTGCCAGCAGTTCCGGCGGGTTCTACAATGAGCAGTTCTTC. Protein product: CASSSGGFYNEQFF.

This clonotype was seen a few times. The chain recombines TRBV12-3 or TRBV12-4 with TRBJ2-1; possibly TRBD2 for D (5 bases). The V end lost 5 bases, the J end lost 8 bases, and 7 bases lay between the germline ends. CDR3 length equals 11 residues. In DNA form, the CDR3 reads TGTGCCAGCAGTCGGCGGGATGAGCAGTTCTTC. Its translation is CASSRRDEQFF.

The V gene is TRBV6-6, the J gene TRBJ2-1, with a tentative D call TRBD2 (6 bases). The CDR3 spans 13 residues. Germline CDR1 MNHNY, CDR2 SVGAGI (reference sequence). V lost 6 bases, J lost 10 bases, and 16 bases lay in between. Here the CDR3 DNA reads TGTGCCAGCAGCCGGGGACTCCGGACGGAGCAGTTCTTC. It yields the protein CASSRGLRTEQFF.

The sample holds a few counts of this clonotype. V and J are TRBV4-3 and TRBJ2-5, with D perhaps TRBD1 or TRBD2 (5 bases each). The CDR3 loop spans 15 amino acids. CDR1 and CDR2 from the germline V gene are LGHNA and YSLEER. V was clipped by 1 base and J by 0 bases, with 9 bases between them. The CDR3 sequence: CASSQGDRNQETQYF. CDR3 sequence (DNA): TGCGCCAGCAGCCAAGGGGACCGGAACCAAGAGACCCAGTACTTC.